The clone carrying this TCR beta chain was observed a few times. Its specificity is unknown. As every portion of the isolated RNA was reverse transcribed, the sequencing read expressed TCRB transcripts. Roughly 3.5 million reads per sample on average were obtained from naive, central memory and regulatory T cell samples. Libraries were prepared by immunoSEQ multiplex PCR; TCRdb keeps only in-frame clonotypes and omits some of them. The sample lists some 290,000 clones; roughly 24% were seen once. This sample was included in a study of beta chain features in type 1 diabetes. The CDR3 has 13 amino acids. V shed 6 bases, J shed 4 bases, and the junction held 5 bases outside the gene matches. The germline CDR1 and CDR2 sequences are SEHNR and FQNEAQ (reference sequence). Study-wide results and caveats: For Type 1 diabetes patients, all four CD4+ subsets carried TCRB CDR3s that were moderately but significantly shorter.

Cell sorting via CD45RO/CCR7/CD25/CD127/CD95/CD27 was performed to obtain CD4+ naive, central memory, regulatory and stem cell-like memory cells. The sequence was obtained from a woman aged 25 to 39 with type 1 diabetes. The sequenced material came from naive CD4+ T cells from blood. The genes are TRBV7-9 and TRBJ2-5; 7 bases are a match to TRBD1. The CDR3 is CASSWTGLETQYF. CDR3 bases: TGTGCCAGCAGTTGGACAGGTCTAGAGACCCAGTACTTC.